This T cell receptor (beta chain) was retrieved from a study of vaccination effects on CD4 cells after COVID-19. Profiling relied on immunoSEQ multiplex PCR, and the TCRdb table lists in-frame clones only, not all of them. Among 35,000 to 55,000 clones listed, just over 75% were seen once. Comment on this clone: What it recognizes is unknown.

CD4+ T cells were isolated after about eleven days of culture. According to PCR results, the person was infected with SARS-CoV-2 between March and December 2020. All participants had two doses of either the BNT162b2 or mRNA-1273 vaccine. Trimming removed 0 bases at V and 1 base at J, with 10 bases between. Germline V gene data show CDR1 as SGDLS and CDR2 as YYNGEE. The CDR3 is 15 amino acids. The source is a human donor who had a prior SARS-CoV-2 infection. Sample: CD4+ T cells from PBMCs cultured without peptide, taken after COVID-19 vaccination. This chain links TRBV9 with TRBJ1-1; D is perhaps TRBD1 (5 bases). CDR3 sequence reads: CASSVAGSRNTEAFF. The CDR3 bases are TGTGCCAGCAGCGTAGCAGGGTCCCGGAACACTGAAGCTTTCTTT.